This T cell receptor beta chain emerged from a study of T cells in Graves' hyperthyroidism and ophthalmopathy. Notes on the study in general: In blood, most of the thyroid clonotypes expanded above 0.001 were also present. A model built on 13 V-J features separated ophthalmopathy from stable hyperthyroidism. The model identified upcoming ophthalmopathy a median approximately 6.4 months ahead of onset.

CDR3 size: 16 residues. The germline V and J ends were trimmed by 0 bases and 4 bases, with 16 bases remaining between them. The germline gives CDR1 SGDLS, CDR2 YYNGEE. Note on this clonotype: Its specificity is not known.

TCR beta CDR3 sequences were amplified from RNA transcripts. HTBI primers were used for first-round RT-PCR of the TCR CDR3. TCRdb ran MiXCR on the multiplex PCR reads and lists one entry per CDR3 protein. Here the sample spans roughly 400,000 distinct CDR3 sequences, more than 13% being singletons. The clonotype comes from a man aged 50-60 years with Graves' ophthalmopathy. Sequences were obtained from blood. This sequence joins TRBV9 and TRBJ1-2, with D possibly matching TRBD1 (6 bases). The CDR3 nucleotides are TGTGCCAGCAGCGTAGTGGATCTCGGGGGCGGCTATGGCTACACCTTC. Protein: CASSVVDLGGGYGYTF. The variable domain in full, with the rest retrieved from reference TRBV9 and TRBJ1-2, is DSGVTQTPKHLITATGQRVTLRCSPRSGDLSVYWYQQSLDQGLQFLIQYYNGEERAKGNILERFSAQQFPDLHSELNLSSLELGDSALYFCASSVVDLGGGYGYTFGSGTRLTVV.